Sequencing of this T cell receptor (beta chain) was carried out in a study of CD8 T cells in Susac syndrome. Sequencing of TCR beta was performed on blood CD8+ T cells and on blood CD4+ T cells. RNA amounts of about 0.5 to 1 ug underwent reverse transcription with random hexamers. Across 54 Vbeta and 13 Jbeta, TCR beta CDR3 was amplified with immunoSEQ multiplex PCR. MiXCR was run by TCRdb on the immunoSEQ multiplex PCR reads, yielding one entry per CDR3 protein. The table includes approximately 110,000 distinct CDR3 sequences, about 94% detected once. Looked up from germline, CDR1 is SGHRS and CDR2 is YFSETQ. The junction had 3 bases not matched to a gene; V was cut back by 0 bases and J by 0 bases. The CDR3 runs to 16 residues.

The chain employs TRBV5-1 and TRBJ2-1; 7 nucleotides align to TRBD2. The sequence was obtained from a human donor in good health. Sequenced: CD4+ T cells from PBMCs. CDR3 sequence reads: CASSLVAGASYNEQFF. The CDR3 coding sequence is TGCGCCAGCAGCTTGGTTGCGGGAGCCTCCTACAATGAGCAGTTCTTC.